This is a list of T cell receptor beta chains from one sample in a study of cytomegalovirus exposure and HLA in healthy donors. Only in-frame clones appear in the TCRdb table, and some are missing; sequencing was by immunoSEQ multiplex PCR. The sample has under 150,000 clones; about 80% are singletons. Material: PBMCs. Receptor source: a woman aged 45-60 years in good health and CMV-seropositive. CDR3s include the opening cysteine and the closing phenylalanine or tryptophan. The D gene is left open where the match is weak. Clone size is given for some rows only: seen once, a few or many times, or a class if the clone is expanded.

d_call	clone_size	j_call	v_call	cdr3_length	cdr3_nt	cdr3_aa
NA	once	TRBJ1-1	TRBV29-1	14	TGCAGCGTTAATCGGGCCGGGGGAAACACTGAAGCTTTCTTT	CSVNRAGGNTEAFF
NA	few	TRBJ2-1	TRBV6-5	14	TGTGCCAGCAGTTACGGACTTGCCGACAATGAGCAGTTCTTC	CASSYGLADNEQFF
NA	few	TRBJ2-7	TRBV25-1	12	TGTGCCAGCAGTGAATATTCGGGTAGGCAGTACTTC	CASSEYSGRQYF
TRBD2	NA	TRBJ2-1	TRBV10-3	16	TGTGCCATCAGGGACCCCGGGACTAGCGGGGAGGATGAGCAGTTCTTC	CAIRDPGTSGEDEQFF
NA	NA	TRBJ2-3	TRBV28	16	TGTGCCAGCAGTTTGCCCGGTATAGTAACCCCAGATACGCAGTATTTT	CASSLPGIVTPDTQYF
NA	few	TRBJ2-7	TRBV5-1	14	TGCGCCAGCAGCCTCTGGCAGGGGGGATACGAGCAGTACTTC	CASSLWQGGYEQYF
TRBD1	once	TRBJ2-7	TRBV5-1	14	TGCGCCAGCAGCACAGGGACAGGGGGCTACGAGCAGTACTTC	CASSTGTGGYEQYF
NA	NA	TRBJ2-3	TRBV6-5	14	TGTGCCAGCAGCCGGACCAAGCGGGCAGATACGCAGTATTTT	CASSRTKRADTQYF
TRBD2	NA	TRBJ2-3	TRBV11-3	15	TGTGCCAGCAGCTTCACTAGCGGGAACACAGATACGCAGTATTTT	CASSFTSGNTDTQYF
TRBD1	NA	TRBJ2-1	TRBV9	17	TGTGCCAGCAGCGTAGCCCCTTCAGGGGGCGACCACAATGAGCAGTTCTTC	CASSVAPSGGDHNEQFF
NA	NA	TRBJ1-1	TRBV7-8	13	TGTGCCAGCAGCTTAGGGGTGGGGACTGAGGCTTTCTTT	CASSLGVGTEAFF
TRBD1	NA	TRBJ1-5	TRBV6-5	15	TGTGCCAGCAGCCGTACAGGGGGCGTTAATCAGCCCCAGCATTTT	CASSRTGGVNQPQHF
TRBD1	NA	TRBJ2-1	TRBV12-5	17	TGTGCTAGTGGTTCCGGGACAGGGGGCCTATCGATCGGTGAGCAGTTCTTC	CASGSGTGGLSIGEQFF
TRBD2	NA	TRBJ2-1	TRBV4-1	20	TGCGCCAGCAGCCAAGATCATCGGGGACTAGCGGGAGTCCCCTACAATGAGCAGTTCTTC	CASSQDHRGLAGVPYNEQFF
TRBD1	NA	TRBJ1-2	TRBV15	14	TGTGCCACCAGCAGAGAGGGACAGGGGTATGGCTACACCTTC	CATSREGQGYGYTF
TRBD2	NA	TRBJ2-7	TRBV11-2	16	TGTGCCAGCAGCTTAGGGGGGACTAGCGTATCCTACGAGCAGTACTTC	CASSLGGTSVSYEQYF
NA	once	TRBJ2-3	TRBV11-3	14	TGTGCCAGCAGCTTTGGAGGGGATACAGATACGCAGTATTTT	CASSFGGDTDTQYF
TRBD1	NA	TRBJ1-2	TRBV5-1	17	TGCGCCAGCAGCTTGACCGTCCCGGGACAGGGGGCGGACGGCTACACCTTC	CASSLTVPGQGADGYTF
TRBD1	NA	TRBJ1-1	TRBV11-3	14	TGTGCCAGCAGTCCGGGACAGGGGAACACTGAAGCTTTCTTT	CASSPGQGNTEAFF
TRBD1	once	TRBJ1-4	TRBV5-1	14	TGCGCCAGCACTCTCGGGACAGGGGGTGAAAAACTGTTTTTT	CASTLGTGGEKLFF
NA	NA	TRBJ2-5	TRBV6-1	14	TGTGCCAGCAGTGAAGCGCCGGGGTACGAGACCCAGTACTTC	CASSEAPGYETQYF
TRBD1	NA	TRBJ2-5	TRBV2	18	TGTGCCAGCAGCAGACGCGTTCTTCGACAGGGGGCGAAAGAGACCCAGTACTTC	CASSRRVLRQGAKETQYF
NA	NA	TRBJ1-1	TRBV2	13	TGTGCCAGCAAAGGCAGGGGCGGCACTGAAGCTTTCTTT	CASKGRGGTEAFF